The source of this T cell receptor (beta chain) is a study of early T cells in non-severe SARS-CoV-2 infection. Overall study context: Chains stayed unpaired after sequencing of bulk RNA from unsorted whole blood. Study conclusions and caveats: VDJdb matching favored anti-spike CD8 responses, missing private and CD4 specificities.

CDR3 length equals 16 residues. CDR1 DFQATT and CDR2 SNEGSKA come from the germline V gene (reference sequence). V dropped 1 base and J dropped 1; count of bases not matched to a gene: 9. One entry per CDR3 protein results from TCRdb running MiXCR on the 5' RACE reads. The repertoire holds 98,000 or so distinct CDR3 sequences, with about 12% as singletons. On this clonotype itself: The target antigen is unknown.

The clonotype comes from an adult who was a healthcare worker with PCR-confirmed SARS-CoV-2 infection or an uninfected control (not recorded which). The gene calls are TRBV20-1 and TRBJ2-5; TRBD1 matches at 7 bases. Sequencing was done on a sample of whole blood. In DNA form, the CDR3 reads TGCAGTGCTAGAGCCTATGACAGGGCCTCCCAAGAGACCCAGTACTTC. It codes for CSARAYDRASQETQYF.